This entry is about one T cell receptor beta chain. Its antigen is unidentified. Sampling times: baseline, cycle 4 day 1, cycle 7 day 1. The sample originates from a study of OX40 agonist ivuxolimab in advanced cancers. The overall study: An agonistic human IgG2 monoclonal antibody against OX40 (CD134) was given.

Assay: immunoSEQ multiplex PCR; the TCRdb copy retains only in-frame clones and omits some. The sample shows fewer than 20,000 clones, 80% to 95% of them seen only once. The study, taken as a whole, reports: Compared with CD4+, CD8+ T cells on average had more expanded clones. By week 6 at 0.1 to 3.0 mg/kg, blood CD4+ and CD8+ T cells had expanded clonally.

This sequence was found in an adult with an advanced solid tumor such as melanoma, head and neck, liver or kidney cancer. The source material was CD4+ or CD8+ T cells sorted from blood, sampled in a trial of the OX40 agonist ivuxolimab.

Written as DNA, the CDR3 is TGTGCCAGCAGCCCCCGGGGACTAGTCCCAGATACGCAGTATTTT. This sequence encodes CASSPRGLVPDTQYF. This sequence joins TRBV27 and TRBJ2-3; 8 bases match TRBD2. J gave up 4 bases and V 6 bases, and 9 bases lay outside the gene matches. This CDR3 contains 15 residues. CDR1 MNHEY and CDR2 SMNVEV come from the germline V gene (reference sequence).